The source of this TCR beta chain is a study of technical replicates of blood from a few donors. Measured with immunoSEQ multiplex PCR; TCRdb has only the in-frame clones, and not every one. The sample records about 97,000 clones, approximately 96% being singletons. The sequenced material came from T cells isolated from PBMCs. The receptor was isolated from a human donor in good health.

CDR3 bases: TGTGCCAGCAGCCAAGTCGATACGGGTATGACCTACAATGAGCAGTTCTTC. It yields the protein CASSQVDTGMTYNEQFF. The chain employs TRBV9 and TRBJ2-1; the D is unclear. The V gene lost 4 bases and the J gene lost 2 bases, with 19 bases spanning the gap. Germline CDR1 reads SGDLS; CDR2 reads YYNGEE. This CDR3 has 17 residues.